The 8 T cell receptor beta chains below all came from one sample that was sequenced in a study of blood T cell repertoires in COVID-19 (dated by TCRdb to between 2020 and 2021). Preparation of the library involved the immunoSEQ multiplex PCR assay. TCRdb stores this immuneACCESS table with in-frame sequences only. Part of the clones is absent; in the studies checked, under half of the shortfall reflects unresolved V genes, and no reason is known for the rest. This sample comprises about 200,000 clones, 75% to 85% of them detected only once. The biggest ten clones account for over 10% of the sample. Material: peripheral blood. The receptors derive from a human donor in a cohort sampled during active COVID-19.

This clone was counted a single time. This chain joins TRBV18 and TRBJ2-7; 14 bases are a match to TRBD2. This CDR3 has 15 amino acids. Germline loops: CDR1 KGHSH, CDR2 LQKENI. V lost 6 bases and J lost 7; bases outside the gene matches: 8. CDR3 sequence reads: CASSPTRTSGGEQYF. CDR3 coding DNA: TGTGCCAGCTCCCCTACAAGGACTAGCGGGGGGGAGCAGTACTTC.

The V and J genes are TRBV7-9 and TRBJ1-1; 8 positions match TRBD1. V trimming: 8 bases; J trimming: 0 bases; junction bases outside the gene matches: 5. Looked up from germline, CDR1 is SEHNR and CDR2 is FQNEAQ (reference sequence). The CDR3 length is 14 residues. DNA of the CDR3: TGTGCCAGCGTCCGGGACAGGATGAACACTGAAGCTTTCTTT. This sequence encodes CASVRDRMNTEAFF. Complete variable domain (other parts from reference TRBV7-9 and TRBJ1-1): DTGVSQNPRHKITKRGQNVTFRCDPISEHNRLYWYRQTLGQGPEFLTYFQNEAQLEKSRLLSDRFSAERPKGSFSTLEIQRTEQGDSAMYLCASVRDRMNTEAFFGQGTRLTVV.

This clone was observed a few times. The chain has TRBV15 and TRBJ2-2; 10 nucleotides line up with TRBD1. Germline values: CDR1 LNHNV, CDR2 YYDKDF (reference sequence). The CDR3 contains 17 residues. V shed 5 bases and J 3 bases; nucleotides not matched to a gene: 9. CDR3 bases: TGTGCCACCAGCTTAGGGTATGGGACAGGGGACACCGGGGAGCTGTTTTTT. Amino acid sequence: CATSLGYGTGDTGELFF.

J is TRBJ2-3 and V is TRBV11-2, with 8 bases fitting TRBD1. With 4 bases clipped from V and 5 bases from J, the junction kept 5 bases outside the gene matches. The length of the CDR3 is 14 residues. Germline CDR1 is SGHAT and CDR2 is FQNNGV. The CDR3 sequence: CASSSTGAEDTQYF. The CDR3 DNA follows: TGTGCCAGCAGCTCGACAGGGGCGGAAGATACGCAGTATTTT. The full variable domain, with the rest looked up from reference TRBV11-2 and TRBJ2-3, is EAGVAQSPRYKIIEKRQSVAFWCNPISGHATLYWYQQILGQGPKLLIQFQNNGVVDDSQLPKDRFSAERLKGVDSTLKIQPAKLEDSAVYLCASSSTGAEDTQYFGPGTRLTVL.

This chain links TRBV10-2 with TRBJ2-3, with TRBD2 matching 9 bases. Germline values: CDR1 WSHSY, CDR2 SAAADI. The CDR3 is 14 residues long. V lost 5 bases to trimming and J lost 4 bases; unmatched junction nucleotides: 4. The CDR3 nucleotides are TGCGCCAGCAGTAGTAGCGGGAGTGCAGATACGCAGTATTTT. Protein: CASSSSGSADTQYF.

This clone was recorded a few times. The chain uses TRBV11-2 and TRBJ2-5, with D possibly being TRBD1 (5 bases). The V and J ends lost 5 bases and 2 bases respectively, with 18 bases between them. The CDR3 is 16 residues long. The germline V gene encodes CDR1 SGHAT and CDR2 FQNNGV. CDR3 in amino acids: CASSIRGYQLQETQYF. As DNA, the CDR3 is TGTGCCAGCAGCATAAGGGGCTACCAATTACAAGAGACCCAGTACTTC.

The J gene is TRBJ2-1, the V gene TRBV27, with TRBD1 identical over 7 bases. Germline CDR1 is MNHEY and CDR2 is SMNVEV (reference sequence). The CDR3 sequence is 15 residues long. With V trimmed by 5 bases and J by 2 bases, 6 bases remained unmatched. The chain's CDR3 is CASSRNRGAYNEQFF. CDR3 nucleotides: TGTGCCAGCAGTCGTAACAGGGGCGCCTACAATGAGCAGTTCTTC.

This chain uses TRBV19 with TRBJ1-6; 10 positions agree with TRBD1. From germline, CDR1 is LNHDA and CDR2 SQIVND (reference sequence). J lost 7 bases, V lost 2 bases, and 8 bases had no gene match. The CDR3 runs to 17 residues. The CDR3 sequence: CASSILPPGQGNSPLHF. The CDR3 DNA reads TGTGCCAGTAGTATACTCCCGCCGGGACAGGGGAATTCACCCCTCCACTTT.